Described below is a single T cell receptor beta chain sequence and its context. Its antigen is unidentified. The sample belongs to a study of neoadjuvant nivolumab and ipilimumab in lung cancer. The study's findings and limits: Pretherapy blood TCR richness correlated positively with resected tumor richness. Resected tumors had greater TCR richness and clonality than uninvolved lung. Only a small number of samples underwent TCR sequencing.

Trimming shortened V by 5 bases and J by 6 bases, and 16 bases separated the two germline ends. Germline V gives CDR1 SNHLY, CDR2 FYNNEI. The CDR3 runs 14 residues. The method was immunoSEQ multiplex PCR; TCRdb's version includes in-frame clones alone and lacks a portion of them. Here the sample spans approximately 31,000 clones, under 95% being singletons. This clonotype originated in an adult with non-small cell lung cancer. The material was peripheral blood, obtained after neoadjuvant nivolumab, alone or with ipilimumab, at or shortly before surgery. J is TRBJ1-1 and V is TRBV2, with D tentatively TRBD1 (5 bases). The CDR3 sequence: CASSTAGNEAEAFF. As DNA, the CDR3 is TGTGCCAGCAGTACGGCAGGGAATGAAGCTGAAGCTTTCTTT.